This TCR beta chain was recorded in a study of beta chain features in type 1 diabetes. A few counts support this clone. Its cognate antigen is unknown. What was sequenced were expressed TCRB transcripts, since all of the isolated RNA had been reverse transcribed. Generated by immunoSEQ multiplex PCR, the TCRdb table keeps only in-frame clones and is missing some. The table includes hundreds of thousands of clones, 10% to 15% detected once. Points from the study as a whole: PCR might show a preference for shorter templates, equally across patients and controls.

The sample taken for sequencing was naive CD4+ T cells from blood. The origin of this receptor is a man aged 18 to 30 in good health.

The DNA for the CDR3 is TGCGCCAGCAGCCTACTGAGGACAGGAAACTATGGCTACACCTTC. As protein: CASSLLRTGNYGYTF. J is TRBJ1-2 and V is TRBV4-1; TRBD1 agrees at 7 bases. J gave up 2 bases and V 4 bases, and 7 bases lay outside the gene matches. Germline V lookup: CDR1 MGHRA, CDR2 YSYEKL. The CDR3 is 15 amino acids.